This entry concerns a single TCR beta chain. Its antigen is not known. This entry is derived from a study of T cells expressing NK-cell markers. Study details: Investigators obtained TCR beta repertoires from sorted CD3+CD56+NKG2C+, CD3+CD56+NKG2C- and CD3+CD56-NKG2C+ T cells. The sequencing cohort of eight donors included seven HCMV-seropositive individuals and one seronegative individual.

Reprocessing the 5' RACE reads, TCRdb reports a single entry for every CDR3 protein and omits DNA. Its table records about 260,000 distinct CDR3 sequences. Broader study findings: Whether expanded NKG2C+ T cell clones were HCMV specific stayed uncertain. In more than 5 donors, dominant CD3+CD56+NKG2C+ clones formed about 1.0-8% of CD8+ cells.

CDR1 and CDR2 from the germline V gene are MNHEY and SMNVEV (reference sequence). The CDR3 contains 14 residues. The sample taken for sequencing was blood T cells: a sorted CD56 or NKG2C T cell subset, CD4+ or CD8+ T cells, or bulk PBMC T cells (not recorded which). The receptor's source is a young man in good health. The chain recombines TRBV27 with TRBJ1-2; as DNA is missing, the TRBD1 call by TCRdb cannot be tested. This CDR3 is CASKGTGEFYGYTF.